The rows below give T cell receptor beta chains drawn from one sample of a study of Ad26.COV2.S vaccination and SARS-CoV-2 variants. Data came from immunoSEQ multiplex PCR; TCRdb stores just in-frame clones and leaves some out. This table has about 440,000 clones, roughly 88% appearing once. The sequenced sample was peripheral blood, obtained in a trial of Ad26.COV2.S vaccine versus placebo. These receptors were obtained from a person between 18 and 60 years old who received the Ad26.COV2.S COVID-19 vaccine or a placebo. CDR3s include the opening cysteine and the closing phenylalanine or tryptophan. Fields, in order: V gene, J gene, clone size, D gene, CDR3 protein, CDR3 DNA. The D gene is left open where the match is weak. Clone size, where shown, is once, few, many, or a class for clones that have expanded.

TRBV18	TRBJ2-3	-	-	CASSPNSPGDTQYF	TGTGCCAGCTCACCTAACAGTCCCGGGGATACGCAGTATTTT
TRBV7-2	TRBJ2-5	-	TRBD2	CASSLVSGRLQETQYF	TGTGCCAGCAGCTTAGTTAGCGGGAGGCTTCAAGAGACCCAGTACTTC
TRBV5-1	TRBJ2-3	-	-	CASSQLGTDTQYF	TGCGCCAGCAGTCAGCTCGGCACAGATACGCAGTATTTT
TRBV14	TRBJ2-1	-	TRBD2	CASSQDIGRFHNEQFF	TGTGCCAGCAGCCAAGATATCGGGAGGTTCCACAATGAGCAGTTCTTC
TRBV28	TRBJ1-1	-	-	CATQKRTNTEAFF	TGTGCCACCCAAAAAAGAACGAACACTGAAGCTTTCTTT
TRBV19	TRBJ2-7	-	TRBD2	CASSIEPGLGEQYF	TGTGCCAGTAGTATAGAGCCGGGACTAGGGGAGCAGTACTTC
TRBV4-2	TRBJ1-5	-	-	CASSPGFGQNGNQPQHF	TGTGCCAGCAGCCCGGGTTTCGGGCAAAATGGCAATCAGCCCCAGCATTTT
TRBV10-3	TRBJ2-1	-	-	CAISVRGYNEQFF	TGTGCCATCAGTGTCCGGGGTTACAATGAGCAGTTCTTC
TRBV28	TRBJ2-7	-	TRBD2	CASSSVLAGVSYEQYF	TGTGCCAGCAGTTCCGTACTAGCGGGAGTGTCCTACGAGCAGTACTTC
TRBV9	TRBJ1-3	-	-	CASSVGVSSGNTIYF	TGTGCCAGCAGCGTAGGAGTAAGCTCTGGAAACACCATATATTTT
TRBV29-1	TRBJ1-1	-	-	CSVVRRLNTEAFF	TGCAGCGTTGTAAGGCGGCTGAACACTGAAGCTTTCTTT
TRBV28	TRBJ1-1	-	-	CASSPLGTEAFF	TGTGCCAGCAGCCCACTCGGCACTGAAGCTTTCTTT
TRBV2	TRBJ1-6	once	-	CASRARVNNSPLHF	TGTGCCAGCAGGGCCAGGGTGAATAATTCACCCCTCCACTTT
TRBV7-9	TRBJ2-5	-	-	CASSPSTVRGPSSQYF	TGTGCCAGCAGCCCTTCTACGGTTAGGGGACCGAGCTCCCAGTACTTC
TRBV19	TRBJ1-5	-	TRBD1	CASSIPGKGAGQPQHF	TGTGCCAGTAGTATCCCCGGTAAGGGGGCGGGTCAGCCCCAGCATTTT
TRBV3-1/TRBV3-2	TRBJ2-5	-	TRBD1	CASSNRDRDETQYF	TGTGCCAGCAGCAACCGGGACAGGGATGAGACCCAGTACTTC
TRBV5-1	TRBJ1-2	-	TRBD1	CASSPRDRGLSYGYTF	TGCGCCAGCAGCCCTCGGGACAGGGGGCTAAGCTATGGCTACACCTTC
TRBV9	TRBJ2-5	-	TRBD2	CASSVGSGRAGETQYF	TGTGCCAGCAGCGTAGGTAGCGGGAGGGCCGGAGAGACCCAGTACTTC
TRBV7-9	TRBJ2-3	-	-	CASSPPGSTDTQYF	TGTGCCAGCAGCCCACCGGGCTCCACAGATACGCAGTATTTT
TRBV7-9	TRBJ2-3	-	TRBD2	CASTQRVQRTGGDTDTQYF	TGTGCCAGCACCCAGCGGGTGCAGCGGACCGGGGGGGATACAGATACGCAGTATTTT
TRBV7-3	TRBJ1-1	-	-	CASSPHGGSLNTEAFF	TGTGCCAGCAGCCCCCACGGGGGCAGCCTGAACACTGAAGCTTTCTTT
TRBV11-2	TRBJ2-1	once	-	CASSLWTDNEQFF	TGTGCCAGCAGCTTATGGACGGACAATGAGCAGTTCTTC
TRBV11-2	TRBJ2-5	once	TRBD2	CASSYRGASGRPQETQYF	TGTGCCAGCAGTTATAGGGGTGCTAGCGGGAGACCGCAAGAGACCCAGTACTTC
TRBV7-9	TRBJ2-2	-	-	CAIQHISGELFF	TGTGCCATCCAGCACATCTCCGGGGAGCTGTTTTTT
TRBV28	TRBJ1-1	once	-	CASSLVRVTEAFF	TGTGCCAGCAGTTTAGTTAGGGTGACTGAAGCTTTCTTT
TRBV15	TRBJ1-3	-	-	CATAWSAEGNTIYF	TGTGCCACCGCTTGGAGCGCGGAGGGAAACACCATATATTTT
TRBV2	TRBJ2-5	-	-	CASLGQTEETQYF	TGTGCCAGCCTGGGGCAGACGGAAGAGACCCAGTACTTC
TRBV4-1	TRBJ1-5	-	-	CASSLQGSNQPQHF	TGCGCCAGCAGCCTTCAGGGTAGCAATCAGCCCCAGCATTTT
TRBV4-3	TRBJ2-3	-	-	CASSQDGGGGLTDTQYF	TGCGCCAGCAGCCAAGACGGAGGGGGAGGGCTCACAGATACGCAGTATTTT
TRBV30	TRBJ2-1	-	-	CAWSIGSYNEQFF	TGTGCCTGGAGTATCGGGTCCTACAATGAGCAGTTCTTC
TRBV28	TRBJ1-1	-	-	CASSTPRQVPTEAFF	TGTGCCAGCAGTACGCCGAGGCAGGTCCCCACTGAAGCTTTCTTT
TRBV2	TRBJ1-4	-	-	CASHAGSNEKLFF	TGTGCCAGCCACGCAGGTTCGAATGAAAAACTGTTTTTT
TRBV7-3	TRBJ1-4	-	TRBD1	CASTRDPGTATTTNEKLFF	TGTGCCAGCACACGGGACCCCGGGACAGCAACGACAACTAATGAAAAACTGTTTTTT
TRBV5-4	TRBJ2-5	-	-	CASSLELNQETQYF	TGTGCCAGCAGCTTGGAGTTGAACCAAGAGACCCAGTACTTC
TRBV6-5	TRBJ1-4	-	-	CASRRGSVEKLFF	TGTGCCAGCAGAAGGGGGTCAGTTGAAAAACTGTTTTTT
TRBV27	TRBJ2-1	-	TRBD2	CASTLRESPYNEQFF	TGTGCCAGCACCTTGCGGGAGTCCCCCTACAATGAGCAGTTCTTC
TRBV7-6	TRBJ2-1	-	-	CASSSLGAGLDNEQFF	TGTGCCAGCAGCTCCCTGGGGGCGGGCCTTGACAATGAGCAGTTCTTC
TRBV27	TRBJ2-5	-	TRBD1	CASSPTQGAHPETQYF	TGTGCCAGCAGTCCAACACAGGGGGCGCATCCAGAGACCCAGTACTTC
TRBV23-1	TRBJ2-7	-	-	CASSPPNRCRGSYEQYF	TGCGCCAGCAGTCCCCCAAATCGTTGCAGGGGCTCCTACGAGCAGTACTTC
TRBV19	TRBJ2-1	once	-	CASSIDLRGYQGQFF	TGTGCCAGTAGTATAGACCTACGGGGGTATCAAGGGCAGTTCTTC
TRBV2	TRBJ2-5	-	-	CASVAETQYF	TGTGCCAGCGTGGCCGAGACCCAGTACTTC
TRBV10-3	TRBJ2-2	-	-	CAISESGGELFF	TGTGCCATCAGTGAGTCCGGCGGGGAGCTGTTTTTT
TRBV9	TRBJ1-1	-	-	CASSVDLWTEAFF	TGTGCCAGCAGCGTAGACCTTTGGACTGAAGCTTTCTTT
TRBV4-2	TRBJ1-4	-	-	CASSQAGGGLTTNEKLFF	TGTGCCAGCAGCCAAGCCGGCGGAGGTTTGACAACTAATGAAAAACTGTTTTTT
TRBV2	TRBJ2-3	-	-	CASSVGTSTDTQYF	TGTGCCAGCAGTGTAGGGACTAGCACAGATACGCAGTATTTT
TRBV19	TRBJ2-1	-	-	CASSIPARDEQFF	TGTGCCAGTAGTATACCCGCGCGGGATGAGCAGTTCTTC
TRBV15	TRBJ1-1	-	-	CATSGRQLMNTEAFF	TGTGCCACCAGCGGAAGACAGCTCATGAACACTGAAGCTTTCTTT
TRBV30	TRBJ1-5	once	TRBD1	CAWMGQENQPQHF	TGTGCCTGGATGGGACAGGAGAATCAGCCCCAGCATTTT
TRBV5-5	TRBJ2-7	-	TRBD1	CASSLAGQDRMYEQYF	TGTGCCAGCAGCTTGGCCGGGCAGGACAGGATGTACGAGCAGTACTTC
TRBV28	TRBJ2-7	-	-	CATTRGIGAYEQYF	TGTGCCACAACCAGGGGAATTGGGGCCTACGAGCAGTACTTC
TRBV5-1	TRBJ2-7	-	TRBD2	CASSSSGNYEQYF	TGCGCCAGCAGCTCAAGCGGGAACTACGAGCAGTACTTC
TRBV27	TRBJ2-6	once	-	CASSLIWERTGANVLTF	TGTGCCAGCAGTTTAATTTGGGAAAGAACTGGGGCCAACGTCCTGACTTTC
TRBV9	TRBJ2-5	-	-	CASSPRISKETQYF	TGTGCCAGCAGCCCTCGCATAAGCAAAGAGACCCAGTACTTC
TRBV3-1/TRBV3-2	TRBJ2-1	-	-	CASSQEGLGGNEQFF	TGTGCCAGCAGCCAAGAGGGTCTAGGTGGCAATGAGCAGTTCTTC
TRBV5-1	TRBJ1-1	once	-	CASSLAPDRREAFF	TGCGCCAGCAGCTTGGCCCCCGACAGGCGTGAAGCTTTCTTT
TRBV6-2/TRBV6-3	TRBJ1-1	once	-	CASSSPRGENTEAFF	TGTGCCAGCAGCTCCCCGAGGGGAGAGAACACTGAAGCTTTCTTT